The 30 T cell receptor beta chains in this list originate from one sample, sequenced in a study of tumor-infiltrating lymphocytes in oesophageal squamous cell carcinoma (dated by TCRdb to about 2016). The library was generated by PCR. Sequencing was performed on an Illumina HiSeq 2000. The public reads were reprocessed in TCRdb via fastp at Q25 and MiXCR, keeping in-frame beta chains. Records with the same CDR3 protein are collapsed into one entry carrying the most frequent genes and DNA. This sample has 15,000 to 20,000 distinct CDR3 sequences in its table, and 35% to 45% of those were observed once. The ten largest clones represent over 15% of the sample. Specimen: normal esophageal tissue next to the tumor. The source of these receptors is a female donor with esophageal squamous cell carcinoma.

By share, this clonotype counts as medium-sized. The rearrangement uses TRBV28 and TRBJ1-3, with D unclear. V lost 1 base and J 2 bases, leaving 6 bases between the germline ends. CDR1 is MDHEN and CDR2 is SYDVKM in the germline V gene. This CDR3 has 14 residues. The chain's CDR3 is CASSLSPTGNTIYF. The DNA of the CDR3 is TGTGCCAGCAGTTTATCCCCAACTGGAAACACCATATATTTT.

A few counts support this clonotype. J is TRBJ2-7 and V is TRBV30; 8 nucleotides match TRBD2. CDR1 and CDR2 from the germline V gene are GTSNPN and SVGIG (reference sequence). This CDR3 contains 14 residues. The CDR3 loop reads CAGARGGYSYEQYF. In DNA, the CDR3 is TGTGCTGGAGCCCGGGGGGGTTACTCCTACGAGCAGTACTTC.

This clonotype showed up just a few times. The rearrangement joins TRBV7-6 to TRBJ1-2; 7 nucleotides agree with TRBD1. Per the germline V gene, CDR1 is SGHVS and CDR2 is FNYEAQ. The CDR3 sequence is 13 residues long. The ends lost 4 bases at V and 8 bases at J; junction bases unmatched: 7. The CDR3 sequence: CASSWDQGGGYTF. The CDR3 DNA sequence: TGTGCCAGCAGCTGGGACCAGGGGGGAGGCTACACCTTC.

CDR3 region: CASRVRPKFSGRGRDTGELFF. The CDR3 nucleotides read TGTGCCAGTAGGGTCAGGCCAAAGTTTAGCGGACGGGGGCGAGATACCGGGGAGCTGTTTTTT. The chain has TRBV19 and TRBJ2-2; D may correspond to TRBD1 or TRBD2 (6 bases each). This CDR3 comprises 21 residues. CDR1 LNHDA and CDR2 SQIVND come from the germline V gene (reference sequence). The germline V and J ends were trimmed by 6 bases and 5 bases, with 34 bases remaining between them.

The DNA for the CDR3 is TGTGCCAGCAGCTTAGGGGGTACCGGCTCCTACGAGCAGTACTTC. This encodes CASSLGGTGSYEQYF. The rearrangement uses TRBV7-4 and TRBJ2-7, with unresolved D. CDR1 is SGHVT, CDR2 SQSDAQ, per germline. The CDR3 length is 15 residues. Trimming stripped 1 base from V and 0 bases from J, with 10 bases between.

The V and J genes are TRBV6-8 and TRBJ2-1, with a possible D match to TRBD2 (6 bases). Germline CDR1 is MNHGY and CDR2 is SAAAGT. The CDR3 covers 14 residues. V lost 2 bases and J 2 bases, leaving 7 bases between the germline ends. CDR3 region: CASSYGGTYNEQFF. For the CDR3, the DNA is TGTGCCAGCAGTTACGGGGGGACCTACAATGAGCAGTTCTTC.

As for this clonotype: A read error is possible here, since a much larger clone lies one base away. This chain joins TRBV18 and TRBJ2-7; possible D gene TRBD2, 5 bases. This CDR3 comprises 14 residues. Germline V gene sequence: CDR1 KGHSH, CDR2 LQKENI. CDR3 protein: CASSPMERNSPPHF. As DNA, the CDR3 is TGTGCCAGCTCACCAATGGAGCGGAATTCACCCCCCCACTTC.

This clonotype appeared a few times. This chain connects TRBV7-2 to TRBJ2-1, with D unclear. The J call could be wrong; TRBJ2-7 is a better fit for the DNA end. This CDR3 is 12 amino acids long. Germline-derived CDR1 and CDR2 are SGHTA and FQGNSA. CDR3 amino acids: CASSLSIYEQYF. CDR3 nucleotides: TGTGCCAGCAGCTTGTCGATATACGAGCAGTACTTC.

Note on this clonotype: The CDR3 does not close with the conserved phenylalanine or tryptophan, likely indicating a read error. This CDR3 is CASSHQQVDYGYTL. The CDR3 DNA is TGTGCCAGCAGCCACCAGCAGGTCGACTATGGCTACACCTTA. This rearrangement joins TRBV4-2 to TRBJ1-2; D gene ambiguous. V was trimmed by 3 bases and J by 3 bases, leaving 11 bases between them. The CDR3 consists of 14 residues. The germline CDR1 and CDR2 sequences are LGHNA and YNFKEQ.

Ten or more counts support this clonotype. The DNA for the CDR3 is TGTGCCAGCAGTTACCAACCGGAGACCTACGAGCAGTACTTC. Its translation: CASSYQPETYEQYF. The chain combines TRBV6-2 or TRBV6-3 with TRBJ2-5, with no clear D. The J call is in doubt because the DNA end fits TRBJ2-7 better. Germline V gene lookup returns CDR1 MNHEY and CDR2 SVGEGT. The CDR3 runs 14 residues.

This clonotype has a count of ten or more. V usage is TRBV20-1 and J usage is TRBJ1-6; 7 bases fit TRBD1. This CDR3 has 15 residues. V lost 0 bases, J lost 10 bases, and 9 bases stayed unmatched. The germline V gene has CDR1 DFQATT and CDR2 SNEGSKA (reference sequence). CDR3 sequence reads: CSARDRTGQRSPLHF. DNA for the CDR3: TGCAGTGCTAGAGATCGGACAGGTCAAAGGTCACCCCTCCACTTT.

Here the CDR3 DNA reads TGTGCCAGCAGTGGGACAGGGATAAACATTCAGTACTTC. Amino acids: CASSGTGINIQYF. V usage is TRBV6-8 and J usage is TRBJ2-4, with TRBD1 identical over 9 bases. The germline V gene encodes CDR1 MNHGY and CDR2 SAAAGT. V lost 5 bases, J lost 6 bases, and 2 bases stayed unmatched. The CDR3 sequence is 13 residues long.

This clonotype was detected only a few times. Its ends do not fully match the called genes, so a read error is possible. The chain uses TRBV7-2 and TRBJ2-1, with 7 bases aligning to TRBD2. The CDR3 is 14 amino acids. Per the germline V gene, CDR1 is SGHTA and CDR2 is FQGNSA. CDR3 nucleotide sequence: TGTGCCAGCAGCTTGGGGACTACCTATAATGAGCAGTTCTTC. It encodes CASSLGTTYNEQFF.

The table lists this clonotype with many counts. The chain combines TRBV5-1 with TRBJ2-7, with 8 bases fitting TRBD2. This CDR3 has 15 residues. Per germline, CDR1 SGHRS and CDR2 YFSETQ. V shed 5 bases, J shed 4 bases, and the junction held 11 bases outside the gene matches. Here the CDR3 DNA reads TGCGCCAGCAGTAAAGGACTAGCAATTCTGTACGAGCAGTACTTC. It yields the protein CASSKGLAILYEQYF.

This clonotype was seen more than once but under ten times. The chain combines TRBV7-3 with TRBJ2-5; 7 nucleotides align to TRBD1. This CDR3 has 16 amino acids. Looked up from germline, CDR1 is SGHTA and CDR2 is FQGTGA. After removal of 0 bases from V and 1 base from J, the junction contained 5 bases not matched to a gene. CDR3: CASSLTPTGSQETQYF. The CDR3 nucleotides read TGTGCCAGCAGCTTAACGCCGACAGGGAGCCAAGAGACCCAGTACTTC.

As to this clonotype: The DNA is omitted, as the CDR3 cannot be located on it reliably, and the CDR3 follows TCRdb's listing. This chain uses TRBV7-3 with TRBJ2-6; the D call in the table, TRBD2, was not verified against the DNA. From germline, CDR1 is SGHTA and CDR2 FQGTGA. From its first to its last residue, the CDR3 has 15 amino acids. This chain's CDR3 is CATRGTRIRDPVLRF.

Notes on this clonotype: The junction and the germline gene differ at one end; a read error may be behind it. The chain has TRBV28 and TRBJ1-5; D perhaps matches TRBD1 (5 bases). This CDR3 region has 17 residues. CDR1 and CDR2 from the germline V gene are MDHEN and SYDVKM. The DNA for the CDR3 is TGTGCCAGCAGGCCCCCAGCGGGGCAGAAGGGCAATCAGCCCCAGAATTTT. This codes for CASRPPAGQKGNQPQNF.

The chain joins TRBV4-3 to TRBJ1-3; D is uncertain. V dropped 1 base and J dropped 1 base, with 8 bases sitting between them. Germline CDR1 reads LGHNA; CDR2 reads YSLEER. This CDR3 spans 15 amino acids. CDR3 nucleotides: TGCGCCAGCAGCCAAGGACTAACTTCTGGAAACACCATATATTTT. Its translation is CASSQGLTSGNTIYF.

The chain has TRBV5-1 and TRBJ2-1; TRBD1 might be the D (6 bases). The CDR3 is 14 residues long. CDR1 is SGHRS and CDR2 is YFSETQ in the germline V gene. Trimming removed 3 bases from V and 7 bases from J, with 14 bases in between. The CDR3 loop reads CASSSQFGQNEQFF. The CDR3 DNA reads as TGCGCCAGCAGCTCTCAGTTTGGACAGAATGAGCAGTTCTTC.

The CDR3 here is CASSLTRGGGSYEQYF. In DNA, the CDR3 is TGTGCCAGCAGCCTAACCAGGGGAGGAGGATCCTACGAGCAGTACTTC. The rearrangement links TRBV3-1 to TRBJ2-1; D is tentatively TRBD1 or TRBD2 (6 bases each). TRBJ2-7 explains the end of the DNA better; the J call may be wrong. This CDR3 contains 16 residues. Germline CDR1 and CDR2: LGHDT and YNNKEL (reference sequence).

As regards this clonotype: Since no conserved phenylalanine or tryptophan closes the CDR3, a read error is the likely cause. The DNA is omitted, as the CDR3 cannot be located on it reliably, and the CDR3 follows TCRdb's listing. The V gene is TRBV12-3 or TRBV12-4, the J gene TRBJ2-6. The CDR3 region is 8 residues in length, termini included. Here the CDR3 reads CASSLLGS.

This chain joins TRBV11-2 and TRBJ2-3; unclear D gene. The germline V gene has CDR1 SGHAT and CDR2 FQNNGV. The CDR3 runs to 14 residues. Trimming took 2 bases from V and 2 from J, leaving 8 bases between them. This CDR3 reads CASSLQRSTDTQYF. The CDR3, as DNA: TGTGCCAGCAGCTTACAACGCTCCACAGATACGCAGTATTTT.

The chain has TRBV7-2 and TRBJ2-4; possibly TRBD2 for D (5 bases). The DNA end favors TRBJ2-5, so the J call may be wrong. This CDR3 spans 13 amino acids. Germline assignment: CDR1 SGHTA and CDR2 FQGNSA. This CDR3 reads CASSLGERETQYF. The CDR3 DNA reads TGTGCCAGCAGCTTAGGGGAGAGAGAGACCCAGTACTTC.

This clonotype was recorded many times. The CDR3 does not end in the conserved phenylalanine or tryptophan, so this is likely a read error. No DNA is shown, since the ends of the CDR3 on it are uncertain; the CDR3 is the one TCRdb lists. This chain links TRBV7-9 with TRBJ2-7; TRBD1, the table's D call, lacks a check against the DNA. CDR1 is SEHNR and CDR2 is FQNEAQ in the germline V gene (reference sequence). The CDR3 extends over 14 residues, inclusive of both ends. The CDR3 region is CASGQGNYGYTFGS.

This clonotype was recorded many times. The J gene is TRBJ2-6, the V gene TRBV5-1, with no clear D. This CDR3 comprises 15 residues. Germline CDR1 and CDR2: SGHRS and YFSETQ. The ends were cut back, 0 bases at V and 0 bases at J, with 4 bases in the middle. The CDR3 spells CASSLGNSGANVLTF. The CDR3, as DNA: TGCGCCAGCAGCTTGGGCAACTCTGGGGCCAACGTCCTGACTTTC.

This clonotype was observed at least ten times. V is TRBV13 and J is TRBJ2-1; D not resolved. Germline V CDR1 and CDR2: PRHDT, FYEKMQ (reference sequence). This CDR3 has 13 amino acids. The ends were cut back, 0 bases at V and 8 bases at J, with 8 bases in the middle. As DNA, the CDR3 is TGTGCCAGCAGCTTAGGCATTGCTGATGAGCAGTTCTTC. Amino acids: CASSLGIADEQFF.

The chain links TRBV10-3 to TRBJ2-1, with a weak D call TRBD2 (6 bases). In germline, CDR1 is ENHRY, CDR2 SYGVKD. The CDR3 loop spans 15 amino acids. The V end lost 0 bases, the J end lost 7 bases, and 13 bases lay between the germline ends. CDR3 region: CAISESGGPGNEQFF. CDR3 coding DNA: TGTGCCATCAGTGAGTCGGGGGGTCCTGGAAATGAGCAGTTCTTC.

About this clonotype: No conserved phenylalanine or tryptophan is present at the end of the CDR3, so a read error is the likely explanation. Because the CDR3's place on the DNA is in doubt, the DNA is left out and the CDR3 is given as listed by TCRdb. This chain connects TRBV7-8 to TRBJ2-4; TRBD1, the D gene given by the table, was not confirmed from the DNA. Germline V CDR1 and CDR2: SGHVS, FQNEAQ. The CDR3 spans 17 amino acids, including both terminal residues. This CDR3 reads CASSLAGPREDEQFFGP.

There are many counts of this clonotype. A much larger clone sits a single nucleotide away, making a read error possible. The J gene is TRBJ2-3, the V gene TRBV7-9; possibly TRBD1 or TRBD2 for D (5 bases each). Germline assignment: CDR1 SEHNR and CDR2 FQNEAQ (reference sequence). This CDR3 has 15 residues. Trimming left V 9 bases short and J 14 bases short, with 30 bases between. The CDR3 DNA is TGTGCCAGTAGAAAGGTTGGGGGTCTGCCCGGGGAGCTGTATTTT. It codes for CASRKVGGLPGELYF.

The J gene is TRBJ2-5, the V gene TRBV7-2; D unresolved. The end of the DNA aligns better with TRBJ2-3, so the J call may be wrong. Germline V gives CDR1 SGHTA, CDR2 FQGNSA. CDR3 length: 14 residues. The CDR3 coding sequence is TGTGCCAGCAGCTTCCGTCCGAACCACGATACGCAGTATTTT. This translates into CASSFRPNHDTQYF.